A single sample is the source of the 17 T cell receptor beta chains below, sequenced in a study of blood T cell repertoires in COVID-19. The method was immunoSEQ multiplex PCR; TCRdb's version includes in-frame clones alone and lacks a portion of them. Altogether about 250,000 clones are present, roughly four fifths being singletons, with the ten largest covering over 7.5%. Sequencing was carried out using peripheral blood. Receptor source: an older man with acute or convalescent COVID-19.

The gene calls are TRBV15 and TRBJ2-2; TRBD1 agrees at 11 bases. This CDR3 is built from 20 residues. With 5 bases clipped from V and 1 base from J, the junction kept 15 bases outside the gene matches. In germline, CDR1 is LNHNV, CDR2 YYDKDF (reference sequence). CDR3 bases: TGTGCCACCAGCCGAAAAGGACAGGGGGCGCGAAATGTGAACACCGGGGAGCTGTTTTTT. Amino acids: CATSRKGQGARNVNTGELFF.

The CDR3 DNA is TGTGCCAGCAGCCCCGGGACAGGGTATAATTCACCCCTCCACTTT. It specifies CASSPGTGYNSPLHF. This chain connects TRBV6-5 to TRBJ1-6; 9 bases agree with TRBD1. CDR1 and CDR2 (germline): MNHEY, SVGAGI. The CDR3 is 15 amino acids. The V and J ends lost 6 bases and 4 bases, in that order; junction bases with no gene match: 4.

V gene TRBV18 combines with J gene TRBJ2-7, with D possibly being TRBD1 (5 bases). The CDR3 has 14 amino acids. Trimming removed 5 bases at V and 5 bases at J, with 16 bases between. The germline CDR1 and CDR2 sequences are KGHSH and LQKENI. The CDR3 DNA sequence: TGTGCCAGCTCAACCACGAAGGGGTACCACGAGCAGTACTTC. It encodes CASSTTKGYHEQYF.

This clone was picked up a small number of times. The V call is TRBV19, the J call TRBJ2-7, with D uncertain. There are 14 residues in the CDR3. Between the trimmed V and J ends, which lost 2 bases and 2 bases, there was a span of 10 bases. Germline assignment: CDR1 LNHDA and CDR2 SQIVND (reference sequence). The CDR3 coding sequence is TGTGCCAGTAGTATATCGGCCAGGACCTACGAGCAGTACTTC. Translating it yields CASSISARTYEQYF.

DNA of the CDR3: TGCGCCAGCAGCTCCGGGAGATCTGGGGCCAACGTCCTGACTTTC. Its protein product is CASSSGRSGANVLTF. V usage is TRBV5-1 and J usage is TRBJ2-6; D is perhaps TRBD2 (6 bases). V was cut by 3 bases and J by 1 base, with 8 bases left in between. CDR1 is SGHRS, CDR2 YFSETQ, per germline. CDR3 length: 15 amino acids.

This chain joins TRBV27 and TRBJ1-3; 7 bases match TRBD1. V shed 4 bases and J 5 bases; nucleotides not matched to a gene: 8. CDR3 length: 15 amino acids. The V gene's germline CDR1 is MNHEY and CDR2 SMNVEV (reference sequence). CDR3 coding DNA: TGTGCCAGCAGTTCGGTCTCGACAGGGCGAAACACCATATATTTT. This translates into CASSSVSTGRNTIYF.

This clone was seen just once. The V and J genes are TRBV28 and TRBJ1-4; 9 bases are shared with TRBD1. The V gene's germline CDR1 is MDHEN and CDR2 SYDVKM. V dropped 6 bases and J dropped 5; count of bases not matched to a gene: 4. CDR3 length: 14 residues. The CDR3 DNA is TGTGCCAGCAGACGACAGGGGGGAAATGAAAAACTGTTTTTT. This gives the protein CASRRQGGNEKLFF.

This chain joins TRBV10-1 and TRBJ2-7, with 7 positions matching TRBD1. This CDR3 spans 13 amino acids. V shed 8 bases and J 2 bases; nucleotides not matched to a gene: 6. Germline CDR1 WNHNN, CDR2 SYGVQD (reference sequence). Written as DNA, the CDR3 is TGCGCCAGCCGCGACAGGGTACCCTACGAGCAGTACTTC. Its protein is CASRDRVPYEQYF.

The chain combines TRBV3-1 (or the pseudogene TRBV3-2) with TRBJ2-7, with TRBD1 matching over 11 bases. This CDR3 contains 15 residues. V trimming: 4 bases; J trimming: 3 bases; junction bases outside the gene matches: 5. Germline V lookup: CDR1 LGHDT, CDR2 YNNKEL (reference sequence). CDR3: CASSPLGQGVYEQYF. CDR3 in DNA: TGTGCCAGCAGCCCCCTGGGACAGGGGGTCTACGAGCAGTACTTC.

This sequence joins TRBV29-1 and TRBJ1-2; 9 bases align to TRBD1. Per germline, CDR1 SQVTM and CDR2 ANQGSEA. This CDR3 contains 12 residues. Trimming took 7 bases from V and 5 from J; bases not matched to a gene: 5. This CDR3 is CSATGTGYGYTF. DNA for the CDR3: TGCAGCGCAACCGGGACAGGGTATGGCTACACCTTC.

Regarding this clone: Germline and junction disagree at one end, which may indicate a read error. The rearrangement links TRBV24-1 to TRBJ1-6; TRBD1 matches at 8 bases. This CDR3 is built from 17 residues. Germline V lookup: CDR1 KGHDR, CDR2 SFDVKD. The CDR3 sequence: CAPRGLLRGPYNSPLHF. CDR3 nucleotides: TGTGCCCCCAGGGGGCTTCTTAGAGGACCCTATAATTCACCCCTCCACTTT.

This rearrangement joins TRBV5-4 to TRBJ1-4; the D gene is possibly TRBD1 (5 bases). CDR3 length equals 15 residues. V was clipped by 0 bases and J by 4 bases, with 10 bases between them. Per the germline V gene, CDR1 is SGHNT and CDR2 is YYREEE (reference sequence). The DNA of the CDR3 is TGTGCCAGCAGCTTGGGTCAGGGCTTTAATGAAAAACTGTTTTTT. This codes for CASSLGQGFNEKLFF.

The gene calls are TRBV7-2 and TRBJ2-7; D remains unclear. The CDR3 has 13 residues. Trimming removed 5 bases from V and 2 bases from J, with 10 bases in between. Germline-derived CDR1 and CDR2 are SGHTA and FQGNSA. The CDR3 reads CASSPPSTYEQYF. In nucleotides, the CDR3 is TGTGCCAGCAGCCCCCCTAGTACCTACGAGCAGTACTTC.

The chain is built from TRBV7-8 and TRBJ1-2; 10 nucleotides align to TRBD1. V was pared by 3 bases and J by 2 bases, with 6 bases of the junction left unmatched. Germline V lookup: CDR1 SGHVS, CDR2 FQNEAQ. This CDR3 region has 16 residues. CDR3 sequence (DNA): TGTGCCAGCAGCTTTGGGCGGGACAGGGGCAACTATGGCTACACCTTC. Translation gives CASSFGRDRGNYGYTF.

The chain employs TRBV30 and TRBJ2-3; tentative D call: TRBD2 (5 bases). CDR3 length equals 12 residues. V gave up 2 bases and J gave up 8 bases, with 11 bases separating them. Germline lookup yields CDR1 GTSNPN and CDR2 SVGIG (reference sequence). Here the CDR3 reads CAWSPGSGTQYF. The CDR3 DNA sequence: TGTGCCTGGAGTCCGGGGAGCGGTACGCAGTATTTT.

The rearrangement uses TRBV6-1 and TRBJ1-1; 9 nucleotides line up with TRBD1. Looked up from germline, CDR1 is MNHNS and CDR2 is SASEGT. The V gene end was trimmed by 3 bases and the J gene end by 4 bases; junction bases not matched to a gene: 9. The CDR3 extends over 16 amino acids. Here the CDR3 DNA reads TGTGCCAGCAGTGAGGACAGGGGAGGTGTAGGCACTGAAGCTTTCTTT. Translating gives CASSEDRGGVGTEAFF.

This chain's CDR3 is CASMGQGERTGELFF. CDR3 in DNA: TGTGCCAGCATGGGACAGGGGGAGAGGACCGGGGAGCTGTTTTTT. V and J are TRBV6-5 and TRBJ2-2, with 11 positions matching TRBD1. The CDR3 is 15 amino acids. Germline V gives CDR1 MNHEY, CDR2 SVGAGI. Germline trimming cut 7 bases from V and 5 bases from J; bases unmatched to any gene: 6.